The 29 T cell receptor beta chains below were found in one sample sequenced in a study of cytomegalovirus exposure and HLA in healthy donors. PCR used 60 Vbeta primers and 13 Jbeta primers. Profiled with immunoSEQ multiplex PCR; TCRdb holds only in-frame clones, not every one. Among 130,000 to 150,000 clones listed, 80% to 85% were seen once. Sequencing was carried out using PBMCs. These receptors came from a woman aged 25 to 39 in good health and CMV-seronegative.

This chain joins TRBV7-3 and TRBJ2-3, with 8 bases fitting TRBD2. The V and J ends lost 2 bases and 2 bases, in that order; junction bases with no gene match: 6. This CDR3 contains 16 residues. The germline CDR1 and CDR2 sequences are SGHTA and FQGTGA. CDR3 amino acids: CASSLFSGVNTDTQYF. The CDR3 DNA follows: TGTGCCAGCAGCTTATTTAGCGGGGTTAACACAGATACGCAGTATTTT.

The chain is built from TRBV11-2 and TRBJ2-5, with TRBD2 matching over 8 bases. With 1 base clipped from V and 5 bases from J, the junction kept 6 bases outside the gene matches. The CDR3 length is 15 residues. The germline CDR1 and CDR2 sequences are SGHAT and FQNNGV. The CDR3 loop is CASSLGAGGWETQYF. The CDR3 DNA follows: TGTGCCAGCAGCTTAGGGGCGGGGGGCTGGGAGACCCAGTACTTC.

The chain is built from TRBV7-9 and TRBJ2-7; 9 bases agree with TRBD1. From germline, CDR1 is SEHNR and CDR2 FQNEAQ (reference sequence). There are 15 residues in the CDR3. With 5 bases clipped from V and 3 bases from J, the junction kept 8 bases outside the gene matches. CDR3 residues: CASSQRQGGVYEQYF. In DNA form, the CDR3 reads TGTGCCAGCAGCCAACGACAGGGGGGAGTCTACGAGCAGTACTTC. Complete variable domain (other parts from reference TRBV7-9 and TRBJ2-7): DTGVSQNPRHKITKRGQNVTFRCDPISEHNRLYWYRQTLGQGPEFLTYFQNEAQLEKSRLLSDRFSAERPKGSFSTLEIQRTEQGDSAMYLCASSQRQGGVYEQYFGPGTRLTVT.

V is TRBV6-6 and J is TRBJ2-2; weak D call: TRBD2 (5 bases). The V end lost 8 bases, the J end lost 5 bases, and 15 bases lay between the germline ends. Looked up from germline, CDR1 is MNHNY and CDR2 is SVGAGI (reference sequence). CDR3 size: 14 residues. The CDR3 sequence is CASRLQRPTGELFF. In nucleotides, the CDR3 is TGTGCCAGCCGTCTGCAGCGGCCAACCGGGGAGCTGTTTTTT.

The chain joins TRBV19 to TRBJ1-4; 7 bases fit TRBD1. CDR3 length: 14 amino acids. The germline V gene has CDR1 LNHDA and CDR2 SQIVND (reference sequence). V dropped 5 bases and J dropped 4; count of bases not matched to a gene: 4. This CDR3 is CASSRDSDNEKLFF. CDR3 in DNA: TGTGCCAGTAGTCGGGACAGTGATAATGAAAAACTGTTTTTT.

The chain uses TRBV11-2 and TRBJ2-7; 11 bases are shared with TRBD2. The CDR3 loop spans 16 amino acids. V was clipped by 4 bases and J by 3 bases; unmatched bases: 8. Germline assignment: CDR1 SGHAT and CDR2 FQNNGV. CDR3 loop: CASSSGLAGAYYEQYF. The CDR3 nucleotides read TGTGCCAGCAGCTCCGGACTAGCGGGCGCTTACTACGAGCAGTACTTC.

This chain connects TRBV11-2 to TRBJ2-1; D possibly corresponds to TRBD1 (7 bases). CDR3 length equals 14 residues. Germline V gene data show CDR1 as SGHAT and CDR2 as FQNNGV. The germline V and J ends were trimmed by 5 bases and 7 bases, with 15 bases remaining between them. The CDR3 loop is CASSQAGGWNEQFF. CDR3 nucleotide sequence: TGTGCCAGCAGCCAAGCAGGGGGGTGGAATGAGCAGTTCTTC.

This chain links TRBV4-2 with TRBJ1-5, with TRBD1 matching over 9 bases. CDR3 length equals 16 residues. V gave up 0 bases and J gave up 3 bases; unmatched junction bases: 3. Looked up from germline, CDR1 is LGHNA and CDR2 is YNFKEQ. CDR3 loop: CASSQETGGINQPQHF. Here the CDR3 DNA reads TGTGCCAGCAGCCAAGAGACAGGGGGGATCAATCAGCCCCAGCATTTT.

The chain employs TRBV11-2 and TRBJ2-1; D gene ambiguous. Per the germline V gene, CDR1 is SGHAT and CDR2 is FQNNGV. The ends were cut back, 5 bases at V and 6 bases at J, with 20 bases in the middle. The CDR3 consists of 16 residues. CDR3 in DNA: TGTGCCAGCAGCCCTCCCCTAGGCCCAGATAGCAATGAGCAGTTCTTC. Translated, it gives CASSPPLGPDSNEQFF.

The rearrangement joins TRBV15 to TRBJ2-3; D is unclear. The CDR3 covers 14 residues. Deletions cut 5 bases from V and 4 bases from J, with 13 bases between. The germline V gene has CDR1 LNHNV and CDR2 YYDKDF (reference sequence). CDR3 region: CATSGSTKSDTQYF. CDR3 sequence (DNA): TGTGCCACCAGCGGCTCAACGAAGTCAGATACGCAGTATTTT.

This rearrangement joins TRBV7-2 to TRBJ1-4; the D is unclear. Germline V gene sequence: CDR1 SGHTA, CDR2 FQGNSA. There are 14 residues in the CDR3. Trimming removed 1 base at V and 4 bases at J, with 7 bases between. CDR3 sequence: CASSLGSLNEKLFF. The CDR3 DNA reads TGTGCCAGCAGCTTAGGTAGCCTTAATGAAAAACTGTTTTTT. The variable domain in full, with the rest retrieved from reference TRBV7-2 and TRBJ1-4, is GAGVSQSPSNKVTEKGKDVELRCDPISGHTALYWYRQSLGQGLEFLIYFQGNSAPDKSGLPSDRFSAERTGGSVSTLTIQRTQQEDSAVYLCASSLGSLNEKLFFGSGTQLSVL.

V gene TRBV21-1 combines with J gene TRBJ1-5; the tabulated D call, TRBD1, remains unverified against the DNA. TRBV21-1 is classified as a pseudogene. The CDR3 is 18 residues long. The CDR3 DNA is TGTGCCAGCAGCCCTCGGCTCGACAGGAATGATAGCAATCAGCCCCAGCATTTT. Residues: CASSPRLDRNDSNQPQHF.

The CDR3 loop is CASRDTGGPQHF. CDR3 nucleotides: TGTGCCAGCAGGGATACAGGGGGCCCCCAGCATTTT. The chain carries TRBV6-5 and TRBJ1-5, with 9 nucleotides matching TRBD1. The CDR3 consists of 12 residues. V shed 6 bases and J 10 bases; nucleotides not matched to a gene: 4. Germline V gene lookup returns CDR1 MNHEY and CDR2 SVGAGI.

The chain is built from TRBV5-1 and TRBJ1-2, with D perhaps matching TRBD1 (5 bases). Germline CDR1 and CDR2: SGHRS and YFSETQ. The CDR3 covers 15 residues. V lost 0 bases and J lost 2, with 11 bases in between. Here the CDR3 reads CASSLVVDSNYGYTF. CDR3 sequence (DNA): TGCGCCAGCAGCTTGGTTGTCGACAGCAACTATGGCTACACCTTC. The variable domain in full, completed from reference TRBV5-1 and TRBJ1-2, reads KAGVTQTPRYLIKTRGQQVTLSCSPISGHRSVSWYQQTPGQGLQFLFEYFSETQRNKGNFPGRFSGRQFSNSRSEMNVSTLELGDSALYLCASSLVVDSNYGYTFGSGTRLTVV.

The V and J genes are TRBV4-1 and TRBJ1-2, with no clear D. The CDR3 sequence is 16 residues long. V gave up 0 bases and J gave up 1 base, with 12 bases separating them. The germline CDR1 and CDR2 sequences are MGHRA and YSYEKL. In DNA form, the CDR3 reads TGCGCCAGCAGCCAAGATTCGTGGAGGGTTAACTATGGCTACACCTTC. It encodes CASSQDSWRVNYGYTF.

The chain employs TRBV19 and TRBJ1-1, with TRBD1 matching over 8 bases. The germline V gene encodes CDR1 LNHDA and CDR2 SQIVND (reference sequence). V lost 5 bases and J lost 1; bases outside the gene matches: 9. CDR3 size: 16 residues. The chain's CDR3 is CASSSSTGGTNTEAFF. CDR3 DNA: TGTGCCAGTAGTTCATCCACAGGGGGAACGAACACTGAAGCTTTCTTT.

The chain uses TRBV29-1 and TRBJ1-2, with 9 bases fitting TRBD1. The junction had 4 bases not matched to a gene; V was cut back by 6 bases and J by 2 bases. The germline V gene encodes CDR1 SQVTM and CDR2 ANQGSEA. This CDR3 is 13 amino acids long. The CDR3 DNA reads TGCAGCGTGGGGGACAGGGTAAACTATGGCTACACCTTC. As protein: CSVGDRVNYGYTF.

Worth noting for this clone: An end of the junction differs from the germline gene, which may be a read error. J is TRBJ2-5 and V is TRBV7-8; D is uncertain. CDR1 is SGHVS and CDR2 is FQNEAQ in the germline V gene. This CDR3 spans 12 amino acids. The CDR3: CVSLTTQETQYF. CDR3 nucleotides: TGTGTCAGCCTCACTACCCAAGAGACCCAGTACTTC.

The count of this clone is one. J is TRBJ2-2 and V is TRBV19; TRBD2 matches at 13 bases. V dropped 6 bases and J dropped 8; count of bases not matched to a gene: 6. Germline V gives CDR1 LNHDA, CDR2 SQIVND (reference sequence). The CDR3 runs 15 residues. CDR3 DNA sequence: TGTGCCAGTAGCCCCGGACTAGCGGGGGCAGGGGAGCTGTTTTTT. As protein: CASSPGLAGAGELFF.

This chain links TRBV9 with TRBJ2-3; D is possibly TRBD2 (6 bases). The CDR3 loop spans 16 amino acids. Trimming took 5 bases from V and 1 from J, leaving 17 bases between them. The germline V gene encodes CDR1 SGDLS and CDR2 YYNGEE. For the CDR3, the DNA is TGTGCCAGCAGTGCCTCCGAGTCGGGGGGCACAGATACGCAGTATTTT. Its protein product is CASSASESGGTDTQYF.

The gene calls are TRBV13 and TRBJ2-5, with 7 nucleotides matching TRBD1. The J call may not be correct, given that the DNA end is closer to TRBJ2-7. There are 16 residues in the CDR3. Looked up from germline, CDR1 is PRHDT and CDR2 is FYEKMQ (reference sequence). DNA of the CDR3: TGTGCCAGCAGTTTTGGACGGGACAGCCCTACCTACGAGCAGTACTTC. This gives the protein CASSFGRDSPTYEQYF.

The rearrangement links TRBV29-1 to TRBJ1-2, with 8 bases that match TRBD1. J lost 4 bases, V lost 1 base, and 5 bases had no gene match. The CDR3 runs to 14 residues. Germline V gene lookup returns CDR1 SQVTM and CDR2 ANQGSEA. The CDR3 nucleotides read TGCAGCGTTGAAGGGGACAGGAGGGCCTATGGCTACACCTTC. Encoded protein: CSVEGDRRAYGYTF.

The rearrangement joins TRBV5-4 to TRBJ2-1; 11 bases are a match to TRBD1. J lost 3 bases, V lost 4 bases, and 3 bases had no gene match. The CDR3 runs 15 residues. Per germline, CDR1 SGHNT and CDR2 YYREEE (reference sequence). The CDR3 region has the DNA TGTGCCAGCAGCGCCGGGACAGGGGGCTACAATGAGCAGTTCTTC. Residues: CASSAGTGGYNEQFF. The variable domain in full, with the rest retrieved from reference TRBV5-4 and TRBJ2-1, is ETGVTQSPTHLIKTRGQQVTLRCSSQSGHNTVSWYQQALGQGPQFIFQYYREEENGRGNFPPRFSGLQFPNYSSELNVNALELDDSALYLCASSAGTGGYNEQFFGPGTRLTVL.

In DNA, the CDR3 is TGTGCCAGCAGCTTCAGGCAGGGCTACGAGCAGTACTTC. As protein: CASSFRQGYEQYF. V gene TRBV7-7 combines with J gene TRBJ2-7; possibly TRBD1 for D (5 bases). CDR1 and CDR2 (germline): SSHAT, FNYEAQ (reference sequence). This CDR3 is built from 13 residues. Trimming took 3 bases from V and 3 from J, leaving 9 bases between them.

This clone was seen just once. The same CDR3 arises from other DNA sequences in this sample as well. The CDR3 DNA reads as TGTGCCAGCAGCGTAGGACTAGCGGGGGCTTACAATGAGCAGTTCTTC. Encoded protein: CASSVGLAGAYNEQFF. The chain links TRBV9 to TRBJ2-1; 12 nucleotides agree with TRBD2. The trim removed 0 bases at V and 4 bases at J, leaving 2 bases unmatched. Germline V lookup: CDR1 SGDLS, CDR2 YYNGEE. This CDR3 spans 16 amino acids.

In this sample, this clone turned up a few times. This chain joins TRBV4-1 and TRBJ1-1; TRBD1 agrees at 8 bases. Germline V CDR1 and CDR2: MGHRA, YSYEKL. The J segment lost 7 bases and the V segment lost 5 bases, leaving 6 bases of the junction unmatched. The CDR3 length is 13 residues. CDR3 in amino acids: CASSAIQGGEAFF. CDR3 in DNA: TGCGCCAGCAGCGCAATACAGGGGGGTGAAGCTTTCTTT.

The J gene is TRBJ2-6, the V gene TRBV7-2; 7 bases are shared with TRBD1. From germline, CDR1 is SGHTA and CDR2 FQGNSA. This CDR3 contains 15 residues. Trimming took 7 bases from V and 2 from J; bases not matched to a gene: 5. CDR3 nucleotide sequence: TGTGCCAGCACTAGGGGGCGCACTGGGGCCAACGTCCTGACTTTC. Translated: CASTRGRTGANVLTF.

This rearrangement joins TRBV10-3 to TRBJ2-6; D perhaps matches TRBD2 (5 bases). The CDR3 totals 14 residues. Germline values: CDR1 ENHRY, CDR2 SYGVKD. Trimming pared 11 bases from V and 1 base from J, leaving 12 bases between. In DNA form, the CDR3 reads TGTGCCTCACGGGATATTTCTGGGGCCAACGTCCTGACTTTC. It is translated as CASRDISGANVLTF.

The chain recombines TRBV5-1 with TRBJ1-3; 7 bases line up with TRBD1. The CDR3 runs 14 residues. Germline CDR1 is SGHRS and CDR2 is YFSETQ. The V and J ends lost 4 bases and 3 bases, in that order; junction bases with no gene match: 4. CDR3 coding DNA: TGCGCCAGCAGCCCCTGGGACAGTGGAAACACCATATATTTT. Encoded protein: CASSPWDSGNTIYF. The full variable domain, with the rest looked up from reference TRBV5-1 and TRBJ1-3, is KAGVTQTPRYLIKTRGQQVTLSCSPISGHRSVSWYQQTPGQGLQFLFEYFSETQRNKGNFPGRFSGRQFSNSRSEMNVSTLELGDSALYLCASSPWDSGNTIYFGEGSWLTVV.